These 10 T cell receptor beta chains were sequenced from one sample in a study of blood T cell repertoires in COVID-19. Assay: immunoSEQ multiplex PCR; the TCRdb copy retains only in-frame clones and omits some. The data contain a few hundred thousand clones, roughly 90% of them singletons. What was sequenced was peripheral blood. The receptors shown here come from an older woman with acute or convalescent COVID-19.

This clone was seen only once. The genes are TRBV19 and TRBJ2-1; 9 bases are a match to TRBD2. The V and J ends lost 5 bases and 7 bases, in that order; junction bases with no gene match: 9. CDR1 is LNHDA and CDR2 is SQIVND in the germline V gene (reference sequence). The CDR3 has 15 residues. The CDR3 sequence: CASSRGAGGQNEQFF. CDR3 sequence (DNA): TGTGCCAGTAGTCGTGGAGCGGGAGGACAGAATGAGCAGTTCTTC.

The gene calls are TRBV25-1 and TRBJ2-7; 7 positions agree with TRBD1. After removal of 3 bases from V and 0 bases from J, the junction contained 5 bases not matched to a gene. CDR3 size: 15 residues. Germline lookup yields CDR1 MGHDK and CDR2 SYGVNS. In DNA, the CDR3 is TGTGCCAGCAGTGACAACAGGGGATACTCCTACGAGCAGTACTTC. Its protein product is CASSDNRGYSYEQYF.

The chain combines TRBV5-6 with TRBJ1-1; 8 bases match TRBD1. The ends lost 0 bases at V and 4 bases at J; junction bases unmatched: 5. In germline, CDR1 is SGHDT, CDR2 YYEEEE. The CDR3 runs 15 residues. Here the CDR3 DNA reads TGTGCCAGCAGCTTGGAACTGACAGGGGTCACTGAAGCTTTCTTT. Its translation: CASSLELTGVTEAFF. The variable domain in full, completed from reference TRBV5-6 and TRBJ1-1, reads DAGVTQSPTHLIKTRGQQVTLRCSPKSGHDTVSWYQQALGQGPQFIFQYYEEEERQRGNFPDRFSGHQFPNYSSELNVNALLLGDSALYLCASSLELTGVTEAFFGQGTRLTVV.

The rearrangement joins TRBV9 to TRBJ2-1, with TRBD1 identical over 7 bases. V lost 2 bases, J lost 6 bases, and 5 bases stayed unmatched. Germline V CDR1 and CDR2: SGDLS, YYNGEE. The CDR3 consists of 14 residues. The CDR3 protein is CASSVRQGSNEQFF. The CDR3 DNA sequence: TGTGCCAGCAGCGTTCGACAGGGAAGCAATGAGCAGTTCTTC. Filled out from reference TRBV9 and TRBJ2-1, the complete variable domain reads DSGVTQTPKHLITATGQRVTLRCSPRSGDLSVYWYQQSLDQGLQFLIQYYNGEERAKGNILERFSAQQFPDLHSELNLSSLELGDSALYFCASSVRQGSNEQFFGPGTRLTVL.

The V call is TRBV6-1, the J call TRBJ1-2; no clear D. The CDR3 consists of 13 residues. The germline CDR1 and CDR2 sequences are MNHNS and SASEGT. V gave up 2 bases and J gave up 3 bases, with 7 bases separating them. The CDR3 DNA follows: TGTGCCAGCAGTGAAAACGGGGACTATGGCTACACCTTC. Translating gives CASSENGDYGYTF.

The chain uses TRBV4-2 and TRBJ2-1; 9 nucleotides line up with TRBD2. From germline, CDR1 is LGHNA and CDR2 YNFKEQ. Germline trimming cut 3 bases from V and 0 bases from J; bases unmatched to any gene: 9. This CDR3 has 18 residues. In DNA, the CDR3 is TGTGCCAGCAGCCACCATGGCGGGGGGGCTATCTCCTACAATGAGCAGTTCTTC. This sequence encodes CASSHHGGGAISYNEQFF.

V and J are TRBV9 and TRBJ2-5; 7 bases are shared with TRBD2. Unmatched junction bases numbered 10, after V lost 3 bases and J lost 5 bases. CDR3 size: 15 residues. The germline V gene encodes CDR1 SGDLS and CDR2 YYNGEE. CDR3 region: CASSATGRVFETQYF. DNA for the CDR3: TGTGCCAGCAGCGCCACGGGGAGGGTCTTCGAGACCCAGTACTTC. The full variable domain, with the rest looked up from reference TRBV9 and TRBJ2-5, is DSGVTQTPKHLITATGQRVTLRCSPRSGDLSVYWYQQSLDQGLQFLIQYYNGEERAKGNILERFSAQQFPDLHSELNLSSLELGDSALYFCASSATGRVFETQYFGPGTRLLVL.

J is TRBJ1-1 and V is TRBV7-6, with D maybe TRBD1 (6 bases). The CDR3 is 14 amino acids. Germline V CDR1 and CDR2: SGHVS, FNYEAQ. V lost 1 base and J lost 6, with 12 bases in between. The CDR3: CASSLGSRGPEAFF. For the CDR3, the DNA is TGTGCCAGCAGCTTAGGATCCAGGGGCCCTGAAGCTTTCTTT.

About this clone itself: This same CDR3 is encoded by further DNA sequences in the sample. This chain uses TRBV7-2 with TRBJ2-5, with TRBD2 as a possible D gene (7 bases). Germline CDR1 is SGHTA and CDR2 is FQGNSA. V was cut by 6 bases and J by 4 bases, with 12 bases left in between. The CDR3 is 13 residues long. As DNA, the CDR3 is TGTGCCAGCAGTCCGAGGGGGGGAGAGACCCAGTACTTC. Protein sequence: CASSPRGGETQYF.

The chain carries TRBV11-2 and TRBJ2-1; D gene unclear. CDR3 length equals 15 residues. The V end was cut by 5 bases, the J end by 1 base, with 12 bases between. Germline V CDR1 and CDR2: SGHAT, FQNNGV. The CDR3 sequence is CASSPLSGSYNEQFF. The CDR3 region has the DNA TGTGCCAGCAGCCCCCTCAGTGGTTCCTACAATGAGCAGTTCTTC.